These T cell receptor beta chains were read from a single sample in a study of T-cell reconstitution after alpha-beta-depleted transplantation in children. TCRdb re-derived calls from the PCR reads in MiXCR, one entry per CDR3 protein. This table has a few hundred thousand distinct CDR3 sequences, around 7.3% appearing once. The source was peripheral blood, collected 360 days after TCRalphabeta/CD19-depleted stem cell transplant. The receptors here all came from a female patient between 2 and 10 years old who had a stem cell transplant for Fanconi anemia, so the T cells may come from the graft donor. Both conserved end residues are part of each CDR3. Fields, in order: clone size, D gene, V gene, J gene, CDR3 protein, CDR3 DNA. D genes are given only for firm matches. Size is stated for part of the rows, as once, few or many counts, or as a class when the clone is expanded.

abundance: few; d_gene: NA; v_gene: TRBV5-4; j_gene: TRBJ2-1; CDR3aa: CASSSTGIYNEQFF; CDR3nt: TGTGCCAGCAGCTCCACAGGGATCTACAATGAGCAGTTCTTC
abundance: many; d_gene: NA; v_gene: TRBV6-2/TRBV6-3; j_gene: TRBJ1-1; CDR3aa: CASSPGTRTEAFF; CDR3nt: TGTGCCAGCAGTCCAGGGACTCGCACTGAAGCTTTCTTT
abundance: many; d_gene: NA; v_gene: TRBV7-9; j_gene: TRBJ2-1; CDR3aa: CASSPVYEQFF; CDR3nt: TGTGCCAGCAGCCCGGTCTATGAGCAGTTCTTC
abundance: many; d_gene: NA; v_gene: TRBV10-3; j_gene: TRBJ1-2; CDR3aa: CAISESTQGLVYGYTF; CDR3nt: TGTGCCATCAGTGAGTCGACCCAGGGACTTGTCTATGGCTACACCTTC
abundance: NA; d_gene: NA; v_gene: TRBV5-5; j_gene: TRBJ1-6; CDR3aa: CASSLYPRGPIGSPLHF; CDR3nt: TGTGCCAGCAGCTTGTACCCTCGGGGACCTATCGGTTCACCCCTCCACTTT
abundance: many; d_gene: TRBD2; v_gene: TRBV5-1; j_gene: TRBJ2-1; CDR3aa: CASSLALGLVHNEQFF; CDR3nt: TGCGCCAGCAGCTTGGCCCTGGGACTAGTCCACAATGAGCAGTTCTTC
abundance: many; d_gene: TRBD1; v_gene: TRBV28; j_gene: TRBJ1-1; CDR3aa: CASSSGQGTTEAFF; CDR3nt: TGTGCCAGCAGTTCTGGACAGGGTACCACTGAAGCTTTCTTT
abundance: many; d_gene: NA; v_gene: TRBV7-3; j_gene: TRBJ2-7; CDR3aa: CASSIRDNYEQYF; CDR3nt: TGTGCCAGCAGCATCCGGGACAACTACGAGCAGTACTTC
abundance: few; d_gene: NA; v_gene: TRBV5-1; j_gene: TRBJ1-1; CDR3aa: CASSLAPTGMGDTEAFF; CDR3nt: TGCGCCAGCAGCTTGGCACCTACAGGGATGGGTGACACTGAAGCTTTCTTT
abundance: many; d_gene: NA; v_gene: TRBV29-1; j_gene: TRBJ1-2; CDR3aa: CSVGRGSIGYTF; CDR3nt: TGCAGCGTTGGTCGGGGTAGTATCGGCTACACCTTC
abundance: many; d_gene: TRBD2; v_gene: TRBV20-1; j_gene: TRBJ2-7; CDR3aa: CSASSLAGIYEQYF; CDR3nt: TGCAGTGCTAGTAGCCTAGCGGGGATCTACGAGCAGTACTTC
abundance: many; d_gene: TRBD2; v_gene: TRBV7-6; j_gene: TRBJ2-1; CDR3aa: CASSLLAGAANEQFF; CDR3nt: TGTGCCAGCAGCTTACTAGCGGGGGCCGCCAATGAGCAGTTCTTC
abundance: many; d_gene: TRBD1; v_gene: TRBV7-2; j_gene: TRBJ2-7; CDR3aa: CASSAGTEFSYEQYF; CDR3nt: TGTGCCAGCAGCGCCGGGACAGAGTTCTCCTACGAGCAGTACTTC
abundance: many; d_gene: NA; v_gene: TRBV7-8; j_gene: TRBJ2-2; CDR3aa: CASSLLRPNTGELFF; CDR3nt: TGTGCCAGCAGCTTACTGAGACCGAACACCGGGGAGCTGTTTTTT
abundance: many; d_gene: TRBD2; v_gene: TRBV27; j_gene: TRBJ2-3; CDR3aa: CASSPGTSGITDTQYF; CDR3nt: TGTGCCAGCAGTCCCGGGACTAGCGGGATCACAGATACGCAGTATTTT
abundance: many; d_gene: NA; v_gene: TRBV3-1; j_gene: TRBJ2-5; CDR3aa: CASSQGWGEETQYF; CDR3nt: TGTGCCAGCAGCCAAGGTTGGGGGGAAGAGACCCAGTACTTC
abundance: NA; d_gene: TRBD2; v_gene: TRBV11-2; j_gene: TRBJ2-4; CDR3aa: CASSLLAVAKNIQYF; CDR3nt: TGTGCCAGCAGCTTACTAGCGGTAGCCAAAAACATTCAGTACTTC
abundance: many; d_gene: NA; v_gene: TRBV7-2; j_gene: TRBJ2-5; CDR3aa: CASSFIFPEQETQYF; CDR3nt: TGTGCCAGCAGCTTCATCTTCCCGGAGCAAGAGACCCAGTACTTC
abundance: many; d_gene: NA; v_gene: TRBV5-5; j_gene: TRBJ2-5; CDR3aa: CASSLLVGVETQYF; CDR3nt: TGTGCCAGCAGCTTATTAGTAGGGGTGGAGACCCAGTACTTC
abundance: few; d_gene: NA; v_gene: TRBV7-9; j_gene: TRBJ2-1; CDR3aa: CASSFGWKVVFVDEQFF; CDR3nt: TGTGCCAGCAGCTTCGGGTGGAAGGTAGTATTCGTCGATGAGCAGTTCTTC
abundance: many; d_gene: TRBD2; v_gene: TRBV10-2; j_gene: TRBJ2-2; CDR3aa: CASRTSGMIGELFF; CDR3nt: TGCGCCAGCAGGACTAGCGGGATGATCGGGGAGCTGTTTTTT
abundance: many; d_gene: NA; v_gene: TRBV6-1; j_gene: TRBJ2-5; CDR3aa: CASRIGETQYF; CDR3nt: TGTGCCAGCAGGATCGGGGAGACCCAGTACTTC
abundance: many; d_gene: TRBD2; v_gene: TRBV20-1; j_gene: TRBJ2-1; CDR3aa: CSARSRLAGEHEQFF; CDR3nt: TGCAGTGCTAGATCCAGACTAGCGGGAGAGCATGAGCAGTTCTTC
abundance: once; d_gene: TRBD1; v_gene: TRBV19; j_gene: TRBJ1-2; CDR3aa: CASSIVAGGFGYTF; CDR3nt: TGTGCCAGTAGTATAGTGGCAGGGGGCTTTGGCTACACCTTC
abundance: few; d_gene: TRBD2; v_gene: TRBV7-2; j_gene: TRBJ2-7; CDR3aa: CASSLVAGVQEQYF; CDR3nt: TGTGCCAGCAGCTTAGTGGCGGGGGTTCAAGAGCAGTACTTC
abundance: NA; d_gene: NA; v_gene: TRBV18; j_gene: TRBJ2-1; CDR3aa: CASSPYVKEGEQFF; CDR3nt: TGTGCCAGCTCACCATACGTGAAGGAAGGCGAGCAGTTCTTC
abundance: many; d_gene: NA; v_gene: TRBV28; j_gene: TRBJ2-2; CDR3aa: CASSLGGRSGELFF; CDR3nt: TGTGCCAGCAGTTTAGGCGGAAGGAGCGGGGAGCTGTTTTTT
abundance: many; d_gene: NA; v_gene: TRBV7-3; j_gene: TRBJ2-1; CDR3aa: CASSPTKSHEQFF; CDR3nt: TGTGCCAGCAGCCCAACCAAAAGCCATGAGCAGTTCTTC
abundance: many; d_gene: NA; v_gene: TRBV4-3; j_gene: TRBJ1-1; CDR3aa: CASSQDRSNTEAFF; CDR3nt: TGCGCCAGCAGCCAAGATAGGTCGAACACTGAAGCTTTCTTT
abundance: few; d_gene: TRBD2; v_gene: TRBV6-5; j_gene: TRBJ2-5; CDR3aa: CASSYRGGGTTQYF; CDR3nt: TGTGCCAGCAGTTACCGTGGGGGGGGGACGACCCAGTACTTC
abundance: few; d_gene: TRBD1; v_gene: TRBV6-1; j_gene: TRBJ2-2; CDR3aa: CASSEYRGDFAGELFF; CDR3nt: TGTGCCAGCAGTGAATACAGGGGGGATTTCGCCGGGGAGCTGTTTTTT
abundance: few; d_gene: NA; v_gene: TRBV4-1; j_gene: TRBJ1-3; CDR3aa: CASSLPKPGNTIYF; CDR3nt: TGCGCCAGCAGCCTCCCCAAGCCTGGAAACACCATATATTTT
abundance: few; d_gene: NA; v_gene: TRBV12-3/TRBV12-4; j_gene: TRBJ1-4; CDR3aa: CASSFGVAEKLFF; CDR3nt: TGTGCCAGCAGTTTCGGGGTAGCTGAAAAACTGTTTTTT
abundance: many; d_gene: NA; v_gene: TRBV12-3/TRBV12-4; j_gene: TRBJ1-1; CDR3aa: CASRYVGTKGTEAFF; CDR3nt: TGTGCCAGCAGATACGTAGGGACAAAAGGGACTGAAGCTTTCTTT
abundance: NA; d_gene: NA; v_gene: TRBV24-1; j_gene: TRBJ2-1; CDR3aa: CATSDFRGNSYNEQFF; CDR3nt: TGTGCCACCAGTGATTTTCGCGGGAACTCCTACAATGAGCAGTTCTTC
abundance: few; d_gene: NA; v_gene: TRBV24-1; j_gene: TRBJ2-3; CDR3aa: CATSDLPVQEGTDTQYF; CDR3nt: TGTGCCACCAGTGATCTGCCAGTCCAAGAAGGCACAGATACGCAGTATTTT
abundance: many; d_gene: NA; v_gene: TRBV12-3/TRBV12-4; j_gene: TRBJ2-7; CDR3aa: CASSLAPPGQLKDYEQYF; CDR3nt: TGTGCCAGCAGTTTAGCCCCTCCAGGACAGCTTAAAGATTACGAGCAGTACTTC
abundance: NA; d_gene: NA; v_gene: TRBV11-2; j_gene: TRBJ1-3; CDR3aa: CASSLVSPFSGNTIYF; CDR3nt: TGTGCCAGCAGCTTAGTCTCACCGTTCTCTGGAAACACCATATATTTT
abundance: few; d_gene: TRBD1; v_gene: TRBV27; j_gene: TRBJ1-1; CDR3aa: CASWSGTGGTEAFF; CDR3nt: TGTGCCAGCTGGTCCGGGACAGGGGGCACTGAAGCTTTCTTT
abundance: NA; d_gene: NA; v_gene: TRBV16; j_gene: TRBJ1-4; CDR3aa: CASSQSRTNEKLFF; CDR3nt: TGTGCCAGCAGCCAATCTCGCACTAATGAAAAACTGTTTTTT
abundance: NA; d_gene: NA; v_gene: TRBV7-2; j_gene: TRBJ1-1; CDR3aa: CASSLGGRGSEAFF; CDR3nt: TGTGCCAGCAGCTTAGGGGGGAGGGGATCTGAAGCTTTCTTT